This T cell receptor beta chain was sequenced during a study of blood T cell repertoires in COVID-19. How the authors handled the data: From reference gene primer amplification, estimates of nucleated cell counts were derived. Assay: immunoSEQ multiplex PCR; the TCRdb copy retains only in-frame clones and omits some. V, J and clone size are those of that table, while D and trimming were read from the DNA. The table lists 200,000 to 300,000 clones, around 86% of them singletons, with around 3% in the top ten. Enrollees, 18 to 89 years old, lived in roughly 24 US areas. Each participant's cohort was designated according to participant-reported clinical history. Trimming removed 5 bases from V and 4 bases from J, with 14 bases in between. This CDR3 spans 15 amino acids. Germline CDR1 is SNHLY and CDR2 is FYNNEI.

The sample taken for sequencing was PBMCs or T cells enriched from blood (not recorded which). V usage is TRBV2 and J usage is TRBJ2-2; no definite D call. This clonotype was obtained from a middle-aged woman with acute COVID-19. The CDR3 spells CASSLTYGTTGELFF. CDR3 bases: TGTGCCAGCAGTCTCACCTACGGTACCACCGGGGAGCTGTTTTTT.